This T cell receptor (beta chain) comes out of a study of glioma-infiltrating T cells. As for the study in general: Low-grade gliomas were grade II; glioblastomas were grade IV at initial diagnosis. Study-wide results and limits: CDR3 overlap between tissue and blood was very small.

Amplification of TCR alpha and beta CDR3 regions from RNA used iRepertoire nested multiplex PCR. One-step reverse transcription and amplification started from approximately 100-400 ng of tissue mRNA or PBMC total RNA. Each CDR3 protein is one row after TCRdb ran MiXCR on the multiplex PCR reads. The top ten hold around 12% of the sample, which has 300,000 to 450,000 distinct CDR3 sequences, 41% seen once. In this sample, this clonotype turned up a few times. The antigen is not known. The J segment lost 1 base and the V segment lost 4 bases, leaving 5 bases of the junction unmatched. CDR3 length equals 16 residues. Germline CDR1 and CDR2: LGHNA and YSLEER.

The chain employs TRBV4-3 and TRBJ2-1; TRBD2 agrees at 9 bases. The sequence came from a human donor with low-grade glioma or glioblastoma, undergoing nonglioma brain surgery, or in good health (not recorded which). Sequencing used glioma tissue, nonneoplastic brain tissue, or PBMCs (not recorded which). The CDR3 protein is CASSPRLAGSYNEQFF. In nucleotides, the CDR3 is TGCGCCAGCAGCCCCCGCCTAGCGGGATCCTACAATGAGCAGTTCTTC.